Shown below are 13 T cell receptor beta chains from a single sample sequenced in a study of beta chain features in type 1 diabetes. The authors reverse transcribed all of the isolated RNA, so sequencing captured expressed TCRB transcripts. Repertoires were generated with immunoSEQ multiplex PCR, while TCRdb's copy carries only in-frame clones and drops some. This sample has a few hundred thousand clones, with around 24% found just once. Whole-study findings and limits: In all four CD4+ subsets, TCRB CDR3 length was significantly, moderately reduced in type 1 diabetes.

No cognate antigen is known for these TCRs. The specimen was naive CD4+ T cells from blood. All receptors derive from a woman in her thirties with type 1 diabetes.

This clone is a singleton in its sample. The chain couples TRBV19 to TRBJ2-7, with 8 bases lining up with TRBD1. The CDR3 has 12 amino acids. Germline loops: CDR1 LNHDA, CDR2 SQIVND (reference sequence). Trimming cost V 8 bases and J 2 bases; bases outside gene matches: 2. CDR3 amino acids: CASSDRAYEQYF. Written as DNA, the CDR3 is TGTGCCAGTTCGGACAGGGCCTACGAGCAGTACTTC.

This chain uses TRBV9 with TRBJ2-3; 7 nucleotides line up with TRBD2. This CDR3 region has 16 residues. Germline trimming cut 4 bases from V and 3 bases from J; bases unmatched to any gene: 11. Germline CDR1 reads SGDLS; CDR2 reads YYNGEE. CDR3 bases: TGTGCCAGCAGCCTCCCCGTTGGCGGGAGAACAGATACGCAGTATTTT. This gives the protein CASSLPVGGRTDTQYF.

A few counts support this clone. CDR3 sequence reads: CASSPNRDNSYEQYF. The CDR3 nucleotides read TGTGCCAGCTCACCTAACCGGGACAACTCCTACGAGCAGTACTTC. The gene calls are TRBV18 and TRBJ2-7; maybe TRBD1 (6 bases). V lost 3 bases to trimming and J lost 0 bases, with 12 bases between them. CDR3 length: 15 residues. Germline lookup yields CDR1 KGHSH and CDR2 LQKENI.

This rearrangement joins TRBV7-8 to TRBJ2-1; D perhaps matches TRBD2 (6 bases). This CDR3 comprises 16 residues. From germline, CDR1 is SGHVS and CDR2 FQNEAQ. Trimming removed 4 bases from V and 7 bases from J, with 20 bases in between. CDR3: CASSSPGTQKGNEQFF. Written as DNA, the CDR3 is TGTGCCAGCAGCTCCCCCGGGACTCAAAAGGGGAATGAGCAGTTCTTC.

V gene TRBV9 combines with J gene TRBJ1-5, with unresolved D. CDR3 size: 15 residues. Between the trimmed V and J ends, which lost 3 bases and 5 bases, there was a span of 15 bases. Germline loops: CDR1 SGDLS, CDR2 YYNGEE. CDR3 sequence reads: CASSGTGMRDQPQHF. The DNA for the CDR3 is TGTGCCAGCAGCGGTACGGGGATGAGGGATCAGCCCCAGCATTTT.

This clone was seen only a few times. The rearrangement links TRBV18 to TRBJ1-1; D is possibly TRBD1 (5 bases). From germline, CDR1 is KGHSH and CDR2 LQKENI. V lost 2 bases and J lost 4, with 8 bases in between. The CDR3 is 13 amino acids. In DNA, the CDR3 is TGTGCCAGCTCACCAGGGACTGCCACTGAAGCTTTCTTT. Its translation is CASSPGTATEAFF. The whole variable domain, remainder taken from reference TRBV18 and TRBJ1-1, is NAGVMQNPRHLVRRRGQEARLRCSPMKGHSHVYWYRQLPEEGLKFMVYLQKENIIDESGMPKERFSAEFPKEGPSILRIQQVVRGDSAAYFCASSPGTATEAFFGQGTRLTVV.

V and J are TRBV4-2 and TRBJ2-3; D perhaps matches TRBD2 (6 bases). V was clipped by 4 bases and J by 6 bases, with 8 bases between them. This CDR3 is built from 12 residues. Germline CDR1 is LGHNA and CDR2 is YNFKEQ. CDR3 nucleotides: TGTGCCAGCAGCCTGGAGGGGGATACGCAGTATTTT. Protein product: CASSLEGDTQYF.

The rearrangement joins TRBV11-2 to TRBJ2-3, with 10 bases lining up with TRBD2. The junction had 9 bases not matched to a gene; V was cut back by 1 base and J by 5 bases. The germline V gene encodes CDR1 SGHAT and CDR2 FQNNGV. The CDR3 has 17 residues. The CDR3 DNA sequence: TGTGCCAGCAGCTTAGTCCTAGCGGGAGCTGGAGTAGATACGCAGTATTTT. Translation: CASSLVLAGAGVDTQYF.

In its sample, this clone was seen a few times. J is TRBJ2-3 and V is TRBV29-1; 9 bases fit TRBD1. CDR3 size: 14 residues. The germline CDR1 and CDR2 sequences are SQVTM and ANQGSEA. V shed 5 bases, J shed 2 bases, and the junction held 5 bases outside the gene matches. CDR3 DNA: TGCAGCGTTACCCGGGACAGGGCCACAGATACGCAGTATTTT. Translating gives CSVTRDRATDTQYF.

The chain combines TRBV9 with TRBJ2-5; 9 bases match TRBD2. V trimming: 0 bases; J trimming: 1 base; junction bases outside the gene matches: 4. This CDR3 is built from 16 residues. The germline V gene has CDR1 SGDLS and CDR2 YYNGEE. The CDR3 spells CASSVGTSGPQETQYF. CDR3 nucleotides: TGTGCCAGCAGCGTAGGTACTAGCGGGCCCCAAGAGACCCAGTACTTC.

The chain is built from TRBV6-5 and TRBJ1-2; 12 bases align to TRBD1. CDR1 is MNHEY and CDR2 is SVGAGI in the germline V gene. J was trimmed by 8 bases and V by 6 bases; bases with no gene match: 10. The CDR3 runs 15 residues. CDR3 in amino acids: CASSPPGTGGRGYTF. Written as DNA, the CDR3 is TGTGCCAGCAGCCCTCCCGGGACAGGGGGCAGGGGCTACACCTTC.

The V gene is TRBV5-1, the J gene TRBJ1-5, with a weak D call TRBD1 (6 bases). Trimming stripped 5 bases from V and 7 bases from J, with 13 bases between. This CDR3 has 13 residues. Germline V gene sequence: CDR1 SGHRS, CDR2 YFSETQ. CDR3 sequence: CASRRDIGQPQHF. CDR3 bases: TGCGCCAGCAGACGGGACATCGGACAGCCCCAGCATTTT. Full variable domain (outside the CDR3, taken from reference TRBV5-1 and TRBJ1-5): KAGVTQTPRYLIKTRGQQVTLSCSPISGHRSVSWYQQTPGQGLQFLFEYFSETQRNKGNFPGRFSGRQFSNSRSEMNVSTLELGDSALYLCASRRDIGQPQHFGDGTRLSIL.

V is TRBV11-2 and J is TRBJ2-3; possible D gene TRBD2, 5 bases. Trimming left V 5 bases short and J 2 bases short, with 17 bases between. The CDR3 totals 16 residues. Germline CDR1 and CDR2: SGHAT and FQNNGV. The CDR3 coding sequence is TGTGCCAGCAGCCCCCGCGTCCCCGGGAACACAGATACGCAGTATTTT. Residues: CASSPRVPGNTDTQYF.